The entry below gives a single T cell receptor (beta chain) sequence along with its context. Its target is unknown. The record originates from a study of identical twins. The CDR3 extends over 18 amino acids. The V segment lost 3 bases and the J segment 2 bases; nucleotides outside the gene matches: 15. From germline, CDR1 is SGHRS and CDR2 YFSETQ. A universal primer site was created by template switching, with the cDNA bearing unique molecular identifiers. From the 5' RACE reads, TCRdb called clonotypes with MiXCR, one entry per CDR3 protein. The sample comprises some 1,600,000 distinct CDR3 sequences, roughly a third of which are singletons, and about 0.25% rests with the top ten. Notes on the study in general: Out-of-frame alpha sequences shared by twins showed excess low generation probability.

The source is a newborn girl in good health. The chain is built from TRBV5-1 and TRBJ1-2, with 8 bases matching TRBD1. The specimen was cord blood. The CDR3: CASSSIPSRTGRNYGYTF. The CDR3 DNA sequence: TGCGCCAGCAGCTCCATACCTTCTAGGACAGGGAGAAACTATGGCTACACCTTC.